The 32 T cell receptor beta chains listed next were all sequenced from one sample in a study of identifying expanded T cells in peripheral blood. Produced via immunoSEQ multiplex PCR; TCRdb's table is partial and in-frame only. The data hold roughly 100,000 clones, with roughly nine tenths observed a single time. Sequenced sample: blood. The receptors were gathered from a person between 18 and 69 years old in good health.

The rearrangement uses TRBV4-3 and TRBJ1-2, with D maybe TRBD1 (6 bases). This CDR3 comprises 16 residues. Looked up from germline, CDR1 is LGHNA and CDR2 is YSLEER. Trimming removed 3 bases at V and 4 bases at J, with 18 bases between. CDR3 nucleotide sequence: TGCGCCAGCAGCCAGATCCCCGGGGGCCAATCCTATGGCTACACCTTC. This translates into CASSQIPGGQSYGYTF.

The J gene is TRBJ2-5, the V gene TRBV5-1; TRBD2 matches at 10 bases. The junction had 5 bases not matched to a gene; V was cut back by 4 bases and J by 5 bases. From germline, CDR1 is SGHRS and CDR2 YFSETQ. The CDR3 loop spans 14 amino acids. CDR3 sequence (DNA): TGCGCCAGCAGCAGAGGACTAGCGGAGGAGACCCAGTACTTC. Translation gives CASSRGLAEETQYF.

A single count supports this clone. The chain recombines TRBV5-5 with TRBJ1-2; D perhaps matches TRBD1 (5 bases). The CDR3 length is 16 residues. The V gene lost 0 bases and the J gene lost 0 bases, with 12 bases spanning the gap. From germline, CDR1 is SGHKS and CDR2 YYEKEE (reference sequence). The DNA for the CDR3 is TGTGCCAGCAGCTTGGAGTGGGGGGAGCCTAACTATGGCTACACCTTC. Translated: CASSLEWGEPNYGYTF.

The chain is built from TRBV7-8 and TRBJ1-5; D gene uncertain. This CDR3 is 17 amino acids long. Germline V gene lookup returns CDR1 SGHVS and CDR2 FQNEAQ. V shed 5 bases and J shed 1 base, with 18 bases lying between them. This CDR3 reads CASSRRASGKSNQPQHF. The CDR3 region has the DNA TGTGCCAGCAGCCGACGGGCATCGGGGAAAAGCAATCAGCCCCAGCATTTT.

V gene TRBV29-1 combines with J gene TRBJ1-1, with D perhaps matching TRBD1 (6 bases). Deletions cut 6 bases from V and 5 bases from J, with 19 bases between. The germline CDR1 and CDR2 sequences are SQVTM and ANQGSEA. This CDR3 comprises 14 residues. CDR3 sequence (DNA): TGCAGCGTCGCCGGGGGCAGGGGTAGTACTGAAGCTTTCTTT. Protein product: CSVAGGRGSTEAFF.

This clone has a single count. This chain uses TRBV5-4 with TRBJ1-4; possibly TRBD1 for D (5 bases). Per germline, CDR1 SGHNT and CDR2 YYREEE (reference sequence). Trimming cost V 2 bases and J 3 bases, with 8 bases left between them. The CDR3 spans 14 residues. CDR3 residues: CASSFGHPNEKLFF. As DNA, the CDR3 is TGTGCCAGCAGCTTCGGACACCCTAATGAAAAACTGTTTTTT.

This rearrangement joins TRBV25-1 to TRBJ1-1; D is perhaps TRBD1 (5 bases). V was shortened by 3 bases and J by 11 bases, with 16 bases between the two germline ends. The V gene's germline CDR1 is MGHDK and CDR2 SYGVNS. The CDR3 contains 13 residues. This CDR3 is CASSEGPGARAFF. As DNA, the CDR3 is TGTGCCAGCAGTGAGGGACCCGGGGCCCGCGCTTTCTTT.

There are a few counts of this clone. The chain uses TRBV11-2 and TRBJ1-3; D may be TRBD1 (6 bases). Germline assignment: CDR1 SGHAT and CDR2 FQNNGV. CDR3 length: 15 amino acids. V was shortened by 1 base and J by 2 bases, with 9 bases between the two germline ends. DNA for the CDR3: TGTGCCAGCAGCTTAGTCGGGGGCGCTGGAAACACCATATATTTT. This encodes CASSLVGGAGNTIYF.

CDR3 bases: TGTGCCAGCAGCCGGGACAGGGGTAGCTCTGGAAACACCATATATTTT. This codes for CASSRDRGSSGNTIYF. The V and J genes are TRBV5-4 and TRBJ1-3, with 10 bases lining up with TRBD1. The CDR3 has 16 amino acids. V was pared by 4 bases and J by 0 bases, with 4 bases of the junction left unmatched. The germline gives CDR1 SGHNT, CDR2 YYREEE (reference sequence).

The CDR3 DNA follows: TGTGCCAGCAAAGGCGGACCTTGGAATAGCAATCAGCCCCAGCATTTT. Translated: CASKGGPWNSNQPQHF. J is TRBJ1-5 and V is TRBV27; D gene unclear. The ends were cut back, 7 bases at V and 0 bases at J, with 16 bases in the middle. CDR1 is MNHEY, CDR2 SMNVEV, per germline (reference sequence). The CDR3 length is 16 residues.

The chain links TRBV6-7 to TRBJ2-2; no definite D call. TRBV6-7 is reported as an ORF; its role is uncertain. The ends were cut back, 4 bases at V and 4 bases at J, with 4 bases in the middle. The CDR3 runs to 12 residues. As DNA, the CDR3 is TGTGCCAGCAGTTCTAGCACCGGGGAGCTGTTTTTT. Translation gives CASSSSTGELFF.

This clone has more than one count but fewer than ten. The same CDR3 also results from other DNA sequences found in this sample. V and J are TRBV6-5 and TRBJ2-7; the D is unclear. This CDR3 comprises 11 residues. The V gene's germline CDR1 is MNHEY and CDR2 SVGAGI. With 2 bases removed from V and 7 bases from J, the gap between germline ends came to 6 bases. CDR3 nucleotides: TGTGCCAGCAGTTACGGTCGGGAGCAGTACTTC. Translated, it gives CASSYGREQYF.

CDR3 in amino acids: CAWNRGREKLFF. The DNA for the CDR3 is TGTGCCTGGAACAGGGGGCGAGAAAAACTGTTTTTT. The V and J genes are TRBV30 and TRBJ1-4; 9 nucleotides line up with TRBD1. Germline V gives CDR1 GTSNPN, CDR2 SVGIG (reference sequence). The CDR3 sequence is 12 residues long. The V gene end was trimmed by 4 bases and the J gene end by 8 bases; junction bases not matched to a gene: 2.

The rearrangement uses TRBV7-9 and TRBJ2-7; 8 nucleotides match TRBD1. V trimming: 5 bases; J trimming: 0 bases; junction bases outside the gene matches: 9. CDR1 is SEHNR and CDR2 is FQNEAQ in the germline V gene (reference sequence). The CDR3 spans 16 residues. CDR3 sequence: CASSATGTGHSYEQYF. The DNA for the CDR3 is TGTGCCAGCAGCGCGACCGGGACAGGCCACTCCTACGAGCAGTACTTC. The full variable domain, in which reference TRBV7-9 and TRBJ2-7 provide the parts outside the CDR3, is DTGVSQNPRHKITKRGQNVTFRCDPISEHNRLYWYRQTLGQGPEFLTYFQNEAQLEKSRLLSDRFSAERPKGSFSTLEIQRTEQGDSAMYLCASSATGTGHSYEQYFGPGTRLTVT.

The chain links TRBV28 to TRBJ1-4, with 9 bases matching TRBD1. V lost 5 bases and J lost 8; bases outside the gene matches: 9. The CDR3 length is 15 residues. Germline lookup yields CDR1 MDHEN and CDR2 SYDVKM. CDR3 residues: CASSHLTGGTEKLFF. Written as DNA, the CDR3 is TGTGCCAGCAGTCATCTGACAGGGGGAACCGAAAAACTGTTTTTT.

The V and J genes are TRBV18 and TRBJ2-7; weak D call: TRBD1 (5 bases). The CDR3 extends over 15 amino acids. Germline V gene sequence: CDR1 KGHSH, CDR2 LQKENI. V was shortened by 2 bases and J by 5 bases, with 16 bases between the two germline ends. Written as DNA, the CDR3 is TGTGCCAGCTCACCAGTAGGGGCAGCCGCCGACGAGCAGTACTTC. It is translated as CASSPVGAAADEQYF. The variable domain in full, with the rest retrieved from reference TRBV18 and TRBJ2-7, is NAGVMQNPRHLVRRRGQEARLRCSPMKGHSHVYWYRQLPEEGLKFMVYLQKENIIDESGMPKERFSAEFPKEGPSILRIQQVVRGDSAAYFCASSPVGAAADEQYFGPGTRLTVT.

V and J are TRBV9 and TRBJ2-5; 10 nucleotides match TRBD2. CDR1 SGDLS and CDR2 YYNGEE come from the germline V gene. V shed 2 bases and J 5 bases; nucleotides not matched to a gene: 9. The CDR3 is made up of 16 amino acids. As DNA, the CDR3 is TGTGCCAGCAGCGTCTTTCAGCGGGGGGGCCAGGAGACCCAGTACTTC. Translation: CASSVFQRGGQETQYF.

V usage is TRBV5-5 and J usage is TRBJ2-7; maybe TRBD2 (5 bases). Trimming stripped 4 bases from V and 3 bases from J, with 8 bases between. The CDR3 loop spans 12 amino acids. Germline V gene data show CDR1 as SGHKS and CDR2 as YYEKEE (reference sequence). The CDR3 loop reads CASSVGLYEQYF. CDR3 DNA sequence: TGTGCCAGCAGCGTAGGACTCTACGAGCAGTACTTC.

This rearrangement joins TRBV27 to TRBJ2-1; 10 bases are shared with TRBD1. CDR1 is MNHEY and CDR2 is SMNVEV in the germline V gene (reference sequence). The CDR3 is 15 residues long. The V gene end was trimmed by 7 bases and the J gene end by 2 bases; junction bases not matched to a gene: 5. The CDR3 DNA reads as TGTGCCAGCAACTTGGGACAGGGGCCCTACAATGAGCAGTTCTTC. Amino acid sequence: CASNLGQGPYNEQFF.

The CDR3 spells CAWSHGNTEAFF. Written as DNA, the CDR3 is TGTGCCTGGAGTCACGGGAACACTGAAGCTTTCTTT. The chain combines TRBV30 with TRBJ1-1, with unresolved D. CDR1 GTSNPN and CDR2 SVGIG come from the germline V gene (reference sequence). The V gene lost 2 bases and the J gene lost 1 base, with 5 bases spanning the gap. The CDR3 is 12 amino acids.

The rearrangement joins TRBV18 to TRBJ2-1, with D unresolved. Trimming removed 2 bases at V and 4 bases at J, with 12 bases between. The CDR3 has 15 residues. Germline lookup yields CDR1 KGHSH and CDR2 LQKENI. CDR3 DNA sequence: TGTGCCAGCTCACCAGACCGCCAGCGATACAATGAGCAGTTCTTC. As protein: CASSPDRQRYNEQFF.

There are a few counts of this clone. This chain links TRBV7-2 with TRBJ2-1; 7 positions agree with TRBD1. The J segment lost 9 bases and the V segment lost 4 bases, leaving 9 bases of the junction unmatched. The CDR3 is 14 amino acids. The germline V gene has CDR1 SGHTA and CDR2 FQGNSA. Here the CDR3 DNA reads TGTGCCAGCAGCTCCTGGACAGGTTCGAGTGAGCAGTTCTTC. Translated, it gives CASSSWTGSSEQFF. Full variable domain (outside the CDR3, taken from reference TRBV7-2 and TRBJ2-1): GAGVSQSPSNKVTEKGKDVELRCDPISGHTALYWYRQSLGQGLEFLIYFQGNSAPDKSGLPSDRFSAERTGGSVSTLTIQRTQQEDSAVYLCASSSWTGSSEQFFGPGTRLTVL.

The CDR3 DNA follows: TGTGCCATCACCAAGGGCCCGAACACTGAAGCTTTCTTT. Amino acids: CAITKGPNTEAFF. The genes are TRBV10-3 and TRBJ1-1; no clear D. The CDR3 length is 13 residues. Trimming took 7 bases from V and 1 from J, leaving 10 bases between them. CDR1 ENHRY and CDR2 SYGVKD come from the germline V gene.

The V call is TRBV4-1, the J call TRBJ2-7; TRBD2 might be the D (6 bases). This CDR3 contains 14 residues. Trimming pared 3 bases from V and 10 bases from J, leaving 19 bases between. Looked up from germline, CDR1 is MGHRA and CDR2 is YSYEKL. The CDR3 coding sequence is TGCGCCAGCAGCCACCCAGTAGGTGGGGGAGGACAGTACTTC. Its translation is CASSHPVGGGGQYF.

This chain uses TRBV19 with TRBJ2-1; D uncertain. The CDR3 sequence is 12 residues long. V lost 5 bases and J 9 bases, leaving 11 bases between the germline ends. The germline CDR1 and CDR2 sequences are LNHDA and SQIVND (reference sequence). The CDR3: CASSSRRTEQFF. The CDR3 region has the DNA TGTGCCAGTAGTTCCCGCCGGACTGAGCAGTTCTTC.

Here the CDR3 reads CASSQGRGTNTEAFF. The DNA for the CDR3 is TGCGCCAGCAGCCAAGGAAGGGGGACCAACACTGAAGCTTTCTTT. The chain links TRBV4-3 to TRBJ1-1, with D perhaps TRBD1 (6 bases). The length of the CDR3 is 15 residues. V dropped 1 base and J dropped 2 bases, with 11 bases sitting between them. Looked up from germline, CDR1 is LGHNA and CDR2 is YSLEER.

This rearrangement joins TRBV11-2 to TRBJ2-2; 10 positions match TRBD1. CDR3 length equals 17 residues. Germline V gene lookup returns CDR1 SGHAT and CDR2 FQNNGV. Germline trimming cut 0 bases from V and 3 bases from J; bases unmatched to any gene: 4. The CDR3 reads CASSLERDRGYTGELFF. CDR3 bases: TGTGCCAGCAGCTTAGAAAGGGACAGGGGATACACCGGGGAGCTGTTTTTT.

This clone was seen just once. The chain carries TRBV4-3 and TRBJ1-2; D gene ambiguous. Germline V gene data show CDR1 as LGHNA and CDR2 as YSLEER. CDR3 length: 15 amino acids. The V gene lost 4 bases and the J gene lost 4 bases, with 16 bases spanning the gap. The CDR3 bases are TGCGCCAGCAGCCCTTCAGGTGGAAACCTCTATGGCTACACCTTC. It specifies CASSPSGGNLYGYTF.

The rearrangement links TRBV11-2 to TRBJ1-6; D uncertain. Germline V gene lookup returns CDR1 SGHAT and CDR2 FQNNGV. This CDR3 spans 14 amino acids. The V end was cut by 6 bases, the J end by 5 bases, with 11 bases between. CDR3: CASSYGPDNSPLHF. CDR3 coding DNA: TGTGCCAGCAGTTATGGCCCCGATAATTCACCCCTCCACTTT.

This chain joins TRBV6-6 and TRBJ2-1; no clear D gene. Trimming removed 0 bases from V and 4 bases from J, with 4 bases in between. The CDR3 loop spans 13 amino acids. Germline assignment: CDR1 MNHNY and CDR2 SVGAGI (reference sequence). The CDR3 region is CASSYSMYNEQFF. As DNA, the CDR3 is TGTGCCAGCAGTTACTCGATGTACAATGAGCAGTTCTTC.

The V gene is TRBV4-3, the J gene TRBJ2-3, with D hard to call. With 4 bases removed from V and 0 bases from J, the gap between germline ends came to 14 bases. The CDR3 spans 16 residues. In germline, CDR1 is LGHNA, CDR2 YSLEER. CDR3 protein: CASSRSSSTSTDTQYF. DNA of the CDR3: TGCGCCAGCAGCCGATCGAGCAGTACTAGCACAGATACGCAGTATTTT.

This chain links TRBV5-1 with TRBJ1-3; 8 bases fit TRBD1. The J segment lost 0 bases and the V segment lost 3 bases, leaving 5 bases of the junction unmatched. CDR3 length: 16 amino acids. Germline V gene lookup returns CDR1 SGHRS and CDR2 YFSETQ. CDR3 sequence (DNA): TGCGCCAGCAGCTCGGGGACAGGACACTCTGGAAACACCATATATTTT. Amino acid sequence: CASSSGTGHSGNTIYF.